One T cell receptor beta chain is described in this entry. Genomic DNA served as template for TCR beta VDJ and CDR3 profiling. In TCRdb, the reads were re-called with MiXCR into one record per CDR3 protein. The table shows over 150,000 distinct CDR3 sequences, with roughly half occurring only once. The record originates from a study of CD8+CD57+ T cells in acquired aplastic anemia. It was patients with CD8+CD57+ cell expansion by flow cytometry who were chosen for sequencing. Sequenced material: sorted CD4+, CD8+, or CD8+CD57+ T cells (not recorded which) from PBMCs. The sequence derives from a human donor with aplastic anemia.

Here the CDR3 reads CAISRQGANYGYTF. CDR3 coding DNA: TGTGCCATCAGTAGACAGGGGGCTAACTATGGCTACACCTTC. The chain joins TRBV10-3 to TRBJ1-2, with 9 bases lining up with TRBD1. V lost 5 bases to trimming and J lost 0 bases; unmatched junction nucleotides: 1. Germline CDR1 and CDR2: ENHRY and SYGVKD. CDR3 length: 14 amino acids.